The present T cell receptor (beta chain) was sequenced within a study of naive and memory T cell subsets. Overall study results and limits: The RNA method is potentially sensitive to activation and differentiation changes.

Treatment in this sample: skin biopsy from PPD injection site in Mantoux-positive individual. Unsorted total RNA, roughly 1 to 1,100 ng, was DNase treated before reverse transcription. With respect to this clonotype: Antigen: not known.

Reverse transcription of blood and skin TCR RNA was primed at alpha and beta constant regions. TCRdb independently ran MiXCR on the UMI-ligation and nested PCR reads; one entry per CDR3 protein. Altogether over 15,000 distinct CDR3 sequences are present, 8% to 10% being singletons, with the ten largest covering about 6.8%. CDR3 length: 15 amino acids. Germline V gene lookup returns CDR1 WNHNN and CDR2 SYGVQD (reference sequence). Trimming took off 6 bases at V and 0 bases at J, with 15 bases between the two ends. This receptor was identified in an adult in good health. The chain combines TRBV10-1 with TRBJ2-7; a weak D match, TRBD2 (5 bases). Sequencing used skin, obtained from a tuberculin skin test site. The CDR3 nucleotides read TGCGCCAGCAGCGCCTCGGTAGGGAGCTCCTACGAGCAGTACTTC. Translating it yields CASSASVGSSYEQYF.